Listed here are 22 T cell receptor delta chains from one sample, sequenced in a study of γδ T cells in repeated Plasmodium falciparum infection. TCRdb repeated clone calling on the multiplex PCR reads with CATT. The profile shows tens of thousands of delta-chain clones, 0.85% to 1% of them singletons. Vgamma9/Vdelta2+ and Vdelta2-negative gammadelta T cells were flow-sorted from PBMC for bulk sequencing. Sample: gamma-delta T cells from blood. The receptors come from a pool of human donors (malaria-infected and uninfected, not separated).

On this clone: A read error likely explains why the TCRdb protein, taken from a much larger clone, differs from this DNA's translation at residue 10; the protein shown is translated from the DNA. This chain joins TRDV1 and TRDJ1; D assignment may be TRDD1 or TRDD2 (6 bases each). Looked up from germline, CDR1 is TSWWSYY and CDR2 is QGS. The CDR3 contains 18 residues. The V end was cut by 1 base, the J end by 2 bases, with 20 bases between. CDR3 loop: CALGEPLLLWEITDKLIF. The DNA for the CDR3 is TGTGCTCTTGGGGAACCCCTCCTACTGTGGGAAATAACCGATAAACTCATCTTT.

This clone occurred a few times. This DNA's translation differs at residue 17 from TCRdb's protein, which comes from a much larger clone; a read error is likely, and the protein shown is translated from the DNA. Here the V gene is TRDV1, but the J gene went uncalled; TRDD3 is the table's D call, not checked against the DNA. This CDR3 comprises 18 residues. Germline-derived CDR1 and CDR2 are TSWWSYY and QGS. The CDR3 region is CALGETRTGGYLSTKLTF. The DNA of the CDR3 is TGTGCTCTTGGGGAAACTAGGACTGGGGGATACCTATCGACAAAACTCACCTTT.

A word on this clone: The amino acid sequence in TCRdb belongs to a much larger clone and departs from this DNA's translation at residue 7, likely a sequencing read error; the sequence shown is translated from the DNA. This chain uses TRDV2 with TRDJ1; 11 positions match TRDD3. TCRdb leaves out the J gene; it was filled in here by matching the DNA to germline. With 2 bases clipped from V and 4 bases from J, the junction kept 17 bases outside the gene matches. The CDR3 covers 19 residues. Looked up from germline, CDR1 is GEAIGNYY and CDR2 is EKD. The CDR3 loop is CACDIVIPGGYRESDKLIF. CDR3 DNA sequence: TGTGCCTGTGACATTGTCATACCTGGGGGATACCGAGAGAGCGATAAACTCATCTTT.

Details on this clone: This DNA translates differently at residue 8 from the TCRdb protein, which is that of a much larger clone; a read error is likely, and the protein shown is the DNA's own translation. The rearrangement links TRDV2 to TRDJ1; 9 nucleotides line up with TRDD3. TCRdb supplies no J gene; here it was assigned by aligning the nucleotide sequence to germline. The CDR3 runs to 18 residues. Germline trimming cut 0 bases from V and 0 bases from J; bases unmatched to any gene: 10. Per the germline V gene, CDR1 is GEAIGNYY and CDR2 is EKD. CDR3 DNA sequence: TGTGCCTGTGACACCGGGCTACCGGGGGATACCCACACCGATAAACTCATCTTT. Protein: CACDTGLPGDTHTDKLIF.

Many counts were recorded for this clone. This DNA's translation and the protein TCRdb lists, from a much larger clone, do not match at residue 9, likely due to a read error; the protein shown is translated from the DNA. J is TRDJ1 and V is TRDV2; D not resolved. The J gene, left out of TCRdb, was set here by checking the DNA against germline. The CDR3 spans 18 residues. The V end was cut by 1 base, the J end by 0 bases, with 20 bases between. The V gene's germline CDR1 is GEAIGNYY and CDR2 EKD. The CDR3 protein is CACDTKYYRPMYTDKLIF. CDR3 bases: TGTGCCTGTGACACGAAGTACTACCGGCCGATGTACACCGATAAACTCATCTTT.

This clone was found a few times. This likely stems from a read error, as it lies one base from a far larger clone. Other DNA sequences within the sample encode an identical CDR3. CDR3 DNA sequence: TGTGCTCTTGGGGGACGAAGGACAGAGGGACATAAGCTCATCTTT. Residues: CALGGRRTEGHKLIF. The V gene is TRDV1, but the J gene lacks a call; the D segment call TRDD3 is taken from the table without a DNA check. Looked up from germline, CDR1 is TSWWSYY and CDR2 is QGS. The CDR3 consists of 15 residues.

By sample share, this clone is medium-sized (0.01 to 0.1%). V is TRDV2 and J is TRDJ1, with D perhaps matching TRDD3 (6 bases). Germline V gene data show CDR1 as GEAIGNYY and CDR2 as EKD. The CDR3 is 18 residues long. Trimming took 3 bases from V and 0 from J, leaving 22 bases between them. CDR3 residues: CACDAPRAGDPYTDKLIF. CDR3 nucleotide sequence: TGTGCCTGTGACGCCCCCAGGGCGGGGGACCCGTACACCGATAAACTCATCTTT.

This clone came up a few times. The mismatch at residue 7 between this DNA's translation and the TCRdb protein of a much larger clone likely reflects a read error; the protein shown is translated from the DNA. The chain couples TRDV2 to TRDJ1; TRDD3 matches 7 bases. With 0 bases clipped from V and 2 bases from J, the junction kept 20 bases outside the gene matches. This CDR3 is 20 amino acids long. Germline V gene data show CDR1 as GEAIGNYY and CDR2 as EKD. DNA for the CDR3: TGTGCCTGTGACACCGCCCTCCTTACTGGGGAATTGGGTCGGACCGATAAACTCATCTTT. This translates into CACDTALLTGELGRTDKLIF.

This clone was picked up a small number of times. TCRdb pairs this DNA with a much larger clone's protein that differs at residue 18, likely a read error; the protein shown was translated from the DNA. Here the V gene is TRDV1, but the J gene went uncalled; the table gives TRDD3 as D, unverified against the DNA. CDR1 is TSWWSYY and CDR2 is QGS in the germline V gene. The CDR3 is made up of 20 amino acids. CDR3 bases: TGTGCTCTTGGGTCTCGGTTAGGATGCCTACGTTGCCCGGGCTGCGATAAACCCATCTTT. Translated, it gives CALGSRLGCLRCPGCDKPIF.

A word on this clone: The TCRdb protein comes from a much larger clone and disagrees with this DNA's translation at residue 3, likely due to a read error; the protein given here is derived from the DNA. The genes are TRDV2 and TRDJ1; TRDD3 matches 10 bases. Because TCRdb records no J gene, it was assigned here through a match of the DNA to germline. Germline V gene sequence: CDR1 GEAIGNYY, CDR2 EKD. The CDR3 is made up of 17 amino acids. The CDR3 loop is CARDTLGDSGETDKLIF. The CDR3 nucleotides read TGTGCCCGTGACACACTGGGGGATTCGGGTGAGACCGATAAACTCATCTTT.

This clone was seen a few times. TCRdb records a much larger clone's protein for this DNA, with a difference at residue 7 that likely arises from a read error; the protein given is the translation of the DNA. The chain carries TRDV1 and TRDJ1; 7 nucleotides match TRDD2. V dropped 2 bases and J dropped 4; count of bases not matched to a gene: 19. From germline, CDR1 is TSWWSYY and CDR2 QGS. This CDR3 has 19 amino acids. Here the CDR3 reads CALGEGDSYLYPQRDKLIF. CDR3 DNA: TGTGCTCTTGGGGAAGGCGATTCCTACCTTTACCCGCAACGCGATAAACTCATCTTT.

This clone was detected a few times. The protein given by TCRdb reflects a much larger clone and differs at residue 16 from this DNA's translation, likely from a read error; the protein shown is the DNA's translation. The chain recombines TRAV29/DV5 with TRDJ1; TRDD3 is a possible D gene (10 bases). Germline CDR1 reads NSMFDY; CDR2 reads ISSIKDK. The CDR3 totals 18 residues. The CDR3 here is CAAPSFLPHWGIVDKFIF. The CDR3 bases are TGTGCAGCACCTTCCTTCCTACCTCACTGGGGGATCGTCGATAAATTCATCTTT.

About this clone itself: This DNA's translation and the protein TCRdb lists, from a much larger clone, do not match at residue 17, likely due to a read error; the protein shown is translated from the DNA. This chain links TRDV3 with TRDJ1; 8 bases line up with TRDD3. Germline lookup yields CDR1 TVYSNPD and CDR2 GDNSRS (reference sequence). After removal of 0 bases from V and 1 base from J, the junction contained 31 bases not matched to a gene. CDR3 length: 23 amino acids. The CDR3 loop is CAFRGVRSGLQGGGLLCTDKLIF. CDR3 in DNA: TGTGCCTTTAGAGGGGTTAGGTCGGGCCTACAGGGTGGGGGATTACTGTGCACCGATAAACTCATCTTT.

This clone was seen repeatedly, ten times or more. This DNA's translation and the protein TCRdb lists, from a much larger clone, do not match at residue 21, likely due to a read error; the protein shown is translated from the DNA. Other nucleotide sequences from this sample produce the same CDR3. The chain couples TRDV1 to TRDJ1, with 9 bases fitting TRDD3. The CDR3 contains 22 residues. Germline V CDR1 and CDR2: TSWWSYY, QGS. The CDR3 loop reads CALGEVRTKAGIRTTNTDKLTF. CDR3 nucleotide sequence: TGTGCTCTTGGGGAAGTCCGAACTAAGGCGGGGATACGGACTACTAACACCGATAAACTCACCTTT.

Regarding this clone: A read error likely explains why the TCRdb protein, taken from a much larger clone, differs from this DNA's translation at residue 8; the protein shown is translated from the DNA. The rearrangement joins TRDV2 to TRDJ1; 11 bases are shared with TRDD3. V shed 3 bases and J 0 bases; nucleotides not matched to a gene: 17. The CDR3 has 20 residues. Germline V gives CDR1 GEAIGNYY, CDR2 EKD. CDR3 sequence (DNA): TGTGCCTGTGACTCCGTCAATGCCTGGGGGATACCTAACTACACCGATAAACTCATCTTT. Translation: CACDSVNAWGIPNYTDKLIF.

This clone was counted only a few times. Since a far larger clone is one base different, this is likely a read error. Distinct nucleotide sequences in the sample also encode this CDR3. This chain uses TRDV1 with TRDJ1, with D unclear. TCRdb offers no J gene call, so here the DNA was matched to germline to obtain one. V was cut by 3 bases and J by 0 bases, with 14 bases left in between. This CDR3 spans 16 amino acids. From germline, CDR1 is TSWWSYY and CDR2 QGS. CDR3 sequence: CALGEIRQGYTDKLIF. In DNA, the CDR3 is TGTGCTCTTGGGGAGATCCGTCAGGGGTACACCGATAAACTCATCTTT.

Notes on this clone: This likely came from a read error, as a far larger clone is one base away. Other DNA sequences in this sample translate to the same CDR3. The CDR3 sequence is CACAFPYRTGGYAYPPFLRAYTDKLIF. CDR3 nucleotide sequence: TGTGCATGTGCCTTTCCCTATCGTACTGGGGGATACGCGTATCCCCCCTTTCTACGAGCGTACACCGATAAACTCATCTTT. This chain connects TRDV2 to TRDJ1; TRDD3 matches at 13 bases. TCRdb supplies no J gene; here it was assigned by aligning the nucleotide sequence to germline. Germline V gene data show CDR1 as GEAIGNYY and CDR2 as EKD. This CDR3 spans 27 amino acids.

Turning to this clone: This DNA's translation differs at residue 7 from TCRdb's protein, which comes from a much larger clone; a read error is likely, and the protein shown is translated from the DNA. The chain joins TRDV1 to TRDJ1, with 7 bases aligning to TRDD3. The CDR3 loop spans 18 amino acids. The J segment lost 3 bases and the V segment lost 1 base, leaving 14 bases of the junction unmatched. The germline V gene encodes CDR1 TSWWSYY and CDR2 QGS. CDR3 sequence: CALGERHLGAPKSDKLIF. The CDR3 nucleotides are TGTGCTCTTGGGGAACGTCACCTGGGGGCTCCCAAGTCCGATAAACTCATCTTT.

About this clone: A read error may produce the germline difference seen at one junction end. The V call is TRDV1, the J call TRDJ1, with D tentatively TRDD3 (6 bases). Because TCRdb records no J gene, it was assigned here through a match of the DNA to germline. Per the germline V gene, CDR1 is TSWWSYY and CDR2 is QGS. This CDR3 spans 19 amino acids. CDR3 protein: CALGDQDLFHRARTDKLIF. The CDR3 nucleotides are TGTGCCCTTGGGGATCAGGACCTCTTCCATAGGGCCCGGACCGATAAACTCATCTTT.

Of note for this clone: This DNA's translation differs at residue 9 from TCRdb's protein, which comes from a much larger clone; a read error is likely, and the protein shown is translated from the DNA. This chain links TRDV1 with TRDJ1; 8 nucleotides agree with TRDD3. Germline matching of the DNA provided the J gene here, since TCRdb leaves it blank. The CDR3 length is 20 residues. The V and J ends lost 1 base and 0 bases, in that order; junction bases with no gene match: 16. Germline CDR1 and CDR2: TSWWSYY and QGS. The CDR3 loop is CALGEPRSSYWGVYTDKLIF. CDR3 sequence (DNA): TGTGCTCTTGGGGAACCTCGTAGCTCGTACTGGGGGGTATACACCGATAAACTCATCTTT.

About this clone: The TCRdb record carries a much larger clone's protein, which differs from this DNA's translation at residue 5; a read error is the likely cause, and the protein listed here is the DNA translation. The DNA for the CDR3 is TGTGCCTGTGACGCGCTGGGGGCTGAGAACTTGTACACCGATAAACTCATCTTT. Its protein is CACDALGAENLYTDKLIF. The chain uses TRDV2 and TRDJ1; 7 bases map to TRDD3. The J gene was missing in TCRdb and was found by matching the end of the DNA to germline. V lost 3 bases to trimming and J lost 0 bases; unmatched junction nucleotides: 15. There are 18 residues in the CDR3. Germline CDR1 reads GEAIGNYY; CDR2 reads EKD.

This clone was picked up a small number of times. The protein recorded in TCRdb matches a much larger clone and deviates from this DNA's translation at residue 8, suggesting a read error; the protein here is obtained by translating the DNA. The V call is TRDV2, the J call TRDJ1; no reliable D call. TCRdb offers no J gene call, so here the DNA was matched to germline to obtain one. V was shortened by 3 bases and J by 3 bases, with 16 bases between the two germline ends. CDR3 length: 15 residues. Germline values: CDR1 GEAIGNYY, CDR2 EKD. The CDR3 nucleotides read TGTGCCTGTGACTCGCCATACCGGAGGGCCGATAAACTCATCTTT. Protein product: CACDSPYRRADKLIF.